These 8 T cell receptor beta chains share one sample of origin, sequenced in a study of T cell responses to AZD1222 COVID-19 vaccine. Some clones are missing from TCRdb's copy, which holds only in-frame ones; the method was immunoSEQ multiplex PCR. The sample consists of fewer than 200,000 clones, 80% to 95% of them appearing once. Source: peripheral blood, taken on day 0 of AZD1222 vaccination. The receptors here all came from an adult in good health.

Here the CDR3 DNA reads TGTGCCAGCAGCCAAAACGTGGGGAACACTGAAGCTTTCTTT. It is translated as CASSQNVGNTEAFF. The rearrangement uses TRBV14 and TRBJ1-1; D gene unclear. V lost 2 bases and J lost 1, with 8 bases in between. Germline assignment: CDR1 SGHDN and CDR2 FVKESK. The CDR3 runs to 14 residues.

The sample holds a few counts of this clone. The rearrangement uses TRBV6-2 or TRBV6-3 and TRBJ2-1; no definite D call. The CDR3 is 12 residues long. The germline V and J ends were trimmed by 2 bases and 7 bases, with 6 bases remaining between them. From germline, CDR1 is MNHEY and CDR2 SVGEGT. The CDR3: CASSYLRNEQFF. Written as DNA, the CDR3 is TGTGCCAGCAGTTACCTCAGGAATGAGCAGTTCTTC.

The chain couples TRBV4-1 to TRBJ2-3, with a weak D call TRBD2 (5 bases). Germline V gene sequence: CDR1 MGHRA, CDR2 YSYEKL. The CDR3 runs to 16 residues. Trimming removed 0 bases at V and 0 bases at J, with 10 bases between. CDR3 coding DNA: TGCGCCAGCAGCCAAGAACAAGCGGAAAGCACAGATACGCAGTATTTT. Translating gives CASSQEQAESTDTQYF.

The gene calls are TRBV9 and TRBJ1-2; 7 positions agree with TRBD1. The CDR3 totals 13 residues. Trimming removed 5 bases from V and 3 bases from J; junction bases left unmatched: 4. In germline, CDR1 is SGDLS, CDR2 YYNGEE. CDR3 in DNA: TGTGCCAGCAGTCCTGGGACAGACTATGGCTACACCTTC. Encoded protein: CASSPGTDYGYTF.

V is TRBV5-1 and J is TRBJ1-3; no definite D call. The CDR3 covers 13 residues. Germline V lookup: CDR1 SGHRS, CDR2 YFSETQ. Trimming left V 4 bases short and J 0 bases short, with 5 bases between. The CDR3 region is CASSVDSGNTIYF. The DNA for the CDR3 is TGCGCCAGCAGCGTGGACTCTGGAAACACCATATATTTT.

The rearrangement uses TRBV7-2 and TRBJ2-3; D possibly matches TRBD1 or TRBD2 (6 bases each). Germline V gene sequence: CDR1 SGHTA, CDR2 FQGNSA. V shed 6 bases and J shed 2 bases, with 27 bases lying between them. The CDR3 is 19 amino acids. CDR3 in amino acids: CASRIGVKGGLPDTDTQYF. CDR3 coding DNA: TGTGCCAGCAGGATCGGAGTGAAGGGGGGCCTACCGGACACAGATACGCAGTATTTT.

V usage is TRBV10-3 and J usage is TRBJ1-2, with 9 bases fitting TRBD1. Germline V gene sequence: CDR1 ENHRY, CDR2 SYGVKD. V was pared by 7 bases and J by 0 bases, with 6 bases of the junction left unmatched. CDR3 length: 15 residues. CDR3 region: CAIKGQGTSNYGYTF. DNA for the CDR3: TGTGCCATCAAGGGACAGGGTACCTCTAACTATGGCTACACCTTC.

V usage is TRBV2 and J usage is TRBJ1-5; 7 nucleotides match TRBD1. There are 15 residues in the CDR3. Germline lookup yields CDR1 SNHLY and CDR2 FYNNEI. J was trimmed by 11 bases and V by 0 bases; bases with no gene match: 10. CDR3 coding DNA: TGTGCCAGCAGTGAAGCCGGGGACGCCCAGGGGGCCCAGCATTTT. Its translation is CASSEAGDAQGAQHF.